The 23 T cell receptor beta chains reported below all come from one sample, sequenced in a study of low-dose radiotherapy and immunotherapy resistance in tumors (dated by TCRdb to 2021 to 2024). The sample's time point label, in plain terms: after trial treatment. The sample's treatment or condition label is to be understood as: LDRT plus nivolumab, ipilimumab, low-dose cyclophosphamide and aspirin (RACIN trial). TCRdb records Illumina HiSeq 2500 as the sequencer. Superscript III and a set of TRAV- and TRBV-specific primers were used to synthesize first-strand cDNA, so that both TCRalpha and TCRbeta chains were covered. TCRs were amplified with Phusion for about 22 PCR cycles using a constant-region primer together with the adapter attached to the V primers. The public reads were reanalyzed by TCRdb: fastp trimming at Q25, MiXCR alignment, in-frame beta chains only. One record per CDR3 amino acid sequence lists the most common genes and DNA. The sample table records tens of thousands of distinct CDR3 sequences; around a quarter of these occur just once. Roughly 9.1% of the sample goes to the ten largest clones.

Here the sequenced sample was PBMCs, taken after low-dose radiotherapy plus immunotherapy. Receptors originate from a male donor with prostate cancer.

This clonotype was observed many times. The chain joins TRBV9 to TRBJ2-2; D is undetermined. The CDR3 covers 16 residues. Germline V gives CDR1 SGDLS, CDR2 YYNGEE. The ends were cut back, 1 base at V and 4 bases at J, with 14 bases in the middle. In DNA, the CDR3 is TGTGCCAGCAGCGTAATAGGAAGTGGAACCACCGGGGAGCTGTTTTTT. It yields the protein CASSVIGSGTTGELFF.

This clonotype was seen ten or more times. CDR3 region: CSAITSTGKGNEQFF. CDR3 nucleotide sequence: TGCAGTGCCATTACGTCGACAGGGAAAGGGAACGAGCAGTTCTTC. This chain links TRBV20-1 with TRBJ2-1, with 7 nucleotides matching TRBD1. The germline V gene encodes CDR1 DFQATT and CDR2 SNEGSKA (reference sequence). The CDR3 is 15 residues long. V trimming: 6 bases; J trimming: 10 bases; junction bases outside the gene matches: 18.

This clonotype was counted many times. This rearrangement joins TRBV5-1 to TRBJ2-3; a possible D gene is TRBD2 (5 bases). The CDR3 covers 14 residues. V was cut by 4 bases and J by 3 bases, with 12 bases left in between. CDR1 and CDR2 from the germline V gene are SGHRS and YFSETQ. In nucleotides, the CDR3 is TGCGCCAGCAGCCCGGACCCGGGGACAGATACGCAGTATTTT. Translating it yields CASSPDPGTDTQYF.

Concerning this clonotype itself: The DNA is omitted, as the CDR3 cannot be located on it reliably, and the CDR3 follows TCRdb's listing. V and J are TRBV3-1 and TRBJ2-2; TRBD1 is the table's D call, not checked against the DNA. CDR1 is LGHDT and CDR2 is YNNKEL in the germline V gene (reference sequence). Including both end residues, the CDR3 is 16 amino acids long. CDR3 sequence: CASSQGFSGTGELFFF.

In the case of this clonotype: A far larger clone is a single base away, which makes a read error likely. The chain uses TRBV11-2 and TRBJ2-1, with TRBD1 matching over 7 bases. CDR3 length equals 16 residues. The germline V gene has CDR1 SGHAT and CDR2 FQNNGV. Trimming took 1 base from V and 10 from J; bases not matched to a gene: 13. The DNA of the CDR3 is TGTGCCAGCAGCTTAGGCACCGGGACAGCTTCGCGCGAGCAGTTCTTC. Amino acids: CASSLGTGTASREQFF.

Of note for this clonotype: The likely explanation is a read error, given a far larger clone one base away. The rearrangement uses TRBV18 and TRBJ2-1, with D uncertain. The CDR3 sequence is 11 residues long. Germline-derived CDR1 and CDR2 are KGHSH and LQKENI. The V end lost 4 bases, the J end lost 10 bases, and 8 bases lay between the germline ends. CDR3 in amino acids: CASSQGREQFF. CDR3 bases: TGTGCCAGCTCACAGGGCAGGGAGCAGTTCTTC.

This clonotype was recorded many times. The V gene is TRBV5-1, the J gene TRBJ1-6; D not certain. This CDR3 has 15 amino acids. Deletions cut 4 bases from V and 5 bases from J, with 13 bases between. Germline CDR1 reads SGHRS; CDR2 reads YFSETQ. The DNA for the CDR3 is TGCGCCAGCAGCGAGACATCCCTCAATAATTCACCCCTCCACTTT. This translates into CASSETSLNNSPLHF.

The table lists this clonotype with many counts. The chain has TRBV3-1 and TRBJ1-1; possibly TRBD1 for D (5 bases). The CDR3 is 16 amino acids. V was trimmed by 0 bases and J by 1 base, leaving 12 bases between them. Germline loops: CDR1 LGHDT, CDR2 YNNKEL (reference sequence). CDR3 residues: CASSQDIPGRNTEAFF. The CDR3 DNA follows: TGTGCCAGCAGCCAAGACATTCCGGGACGGAACACTGAAGCTTTCTTT.

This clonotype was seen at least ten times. CDR3 nucleotides: TGCAGTGCTAGAGATCTAGCGGGACTAGCGGGGGCCGGGGAGCTGTTTTTT. Residues: CSARDLAGLAGAGELFF. This chain links TRBV20-1 with TRBJ2-2, with TRBD2 matching 14 bases. Germline V gene data show CDR1 as DFQATT and CDR2 as SNEGSKA (reference sequence). The CDR3 length is 17 residues. The V and J ends lost 0 bases and 6 bases, in that order; junction bases with no gene match: 6.

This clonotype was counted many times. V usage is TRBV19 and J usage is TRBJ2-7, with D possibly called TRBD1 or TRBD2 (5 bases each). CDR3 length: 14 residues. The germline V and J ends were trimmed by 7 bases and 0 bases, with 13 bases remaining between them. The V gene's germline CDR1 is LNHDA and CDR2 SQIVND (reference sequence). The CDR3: CASKKERGSYEQYF. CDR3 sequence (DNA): TGTGCCAGTAAAAAGGAGAGGGGCTCCTACGAGCAGTACTTC.

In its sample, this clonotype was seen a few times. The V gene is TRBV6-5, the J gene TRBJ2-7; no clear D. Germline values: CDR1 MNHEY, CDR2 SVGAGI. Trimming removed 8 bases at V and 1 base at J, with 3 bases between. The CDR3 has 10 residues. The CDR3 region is CASGSYEQYF. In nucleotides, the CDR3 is TGTGCCAGCGGATCCTACGAGCAGTACTTC.

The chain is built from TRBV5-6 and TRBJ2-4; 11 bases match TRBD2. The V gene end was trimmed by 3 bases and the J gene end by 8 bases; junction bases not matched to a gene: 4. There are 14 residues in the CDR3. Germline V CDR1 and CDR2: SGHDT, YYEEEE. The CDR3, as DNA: TGTGCCAGCAGCTCTAGCGGGAGGCGGCACATTCAGTACTTC. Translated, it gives CASSSSGRRHIQYF.

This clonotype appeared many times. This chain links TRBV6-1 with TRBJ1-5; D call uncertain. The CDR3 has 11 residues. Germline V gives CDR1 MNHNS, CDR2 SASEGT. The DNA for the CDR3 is TGTGGAGTAGGAGTCGGTCAGCCCCAGCATTTT. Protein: CGVGVGQPQHF.

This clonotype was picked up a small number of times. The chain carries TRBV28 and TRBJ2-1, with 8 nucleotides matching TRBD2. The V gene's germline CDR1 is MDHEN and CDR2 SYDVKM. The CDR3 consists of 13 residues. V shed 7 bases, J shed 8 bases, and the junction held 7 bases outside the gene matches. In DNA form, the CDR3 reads TGTGCCAGCACCCCGGGAGGGAGGGATGAGCAGTTCTTC. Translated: CASTPGGRDEQFF.

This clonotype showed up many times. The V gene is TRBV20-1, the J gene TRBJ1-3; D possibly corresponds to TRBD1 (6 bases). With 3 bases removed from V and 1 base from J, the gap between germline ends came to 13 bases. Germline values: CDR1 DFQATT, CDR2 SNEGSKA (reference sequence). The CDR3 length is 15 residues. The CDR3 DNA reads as TGCAGTGCTAGTGGCTTCACAGGGTCTGGAAACACCATATATTTT. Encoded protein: CSASGFTGSGNTIYF.

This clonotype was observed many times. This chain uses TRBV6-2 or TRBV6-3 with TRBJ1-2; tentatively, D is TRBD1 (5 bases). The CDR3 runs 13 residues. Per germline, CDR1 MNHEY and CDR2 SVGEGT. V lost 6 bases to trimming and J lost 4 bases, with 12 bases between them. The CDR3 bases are TGTGCCAGCAGCCGGGACGGCTTCTATGGCTACACCTTC. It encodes CASSRDGFYGYTF.

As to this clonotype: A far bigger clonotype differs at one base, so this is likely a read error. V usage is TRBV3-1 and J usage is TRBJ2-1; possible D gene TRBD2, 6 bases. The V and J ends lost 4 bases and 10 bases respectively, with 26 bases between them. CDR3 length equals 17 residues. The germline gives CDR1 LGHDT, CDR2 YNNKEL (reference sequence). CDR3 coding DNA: TGTGCCAGCAGCCCTCGAGGGCGGGATTCAAGCTCCTACGAGCAGTTCTTC. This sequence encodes CASSPRGRDSSSYEQFF.

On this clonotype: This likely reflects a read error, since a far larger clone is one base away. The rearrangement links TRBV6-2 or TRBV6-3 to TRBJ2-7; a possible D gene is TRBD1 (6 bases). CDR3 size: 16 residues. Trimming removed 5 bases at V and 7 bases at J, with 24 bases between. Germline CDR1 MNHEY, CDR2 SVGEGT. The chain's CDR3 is CASSESGQGSYNEQYF. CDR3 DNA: TGTGCCAGCAGTGAATCCGGGCAGGGGTCCTACAATGAGCAGTACTTC.

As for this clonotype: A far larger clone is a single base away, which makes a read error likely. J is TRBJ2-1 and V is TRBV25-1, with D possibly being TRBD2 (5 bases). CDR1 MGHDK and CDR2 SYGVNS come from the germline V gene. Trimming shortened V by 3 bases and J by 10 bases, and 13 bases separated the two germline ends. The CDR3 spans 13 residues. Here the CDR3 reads CASSDIREDEQFF. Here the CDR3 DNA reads TGTGCCAGCAGTGATATTCGGGAAGACGAGCAGTTCTTC.

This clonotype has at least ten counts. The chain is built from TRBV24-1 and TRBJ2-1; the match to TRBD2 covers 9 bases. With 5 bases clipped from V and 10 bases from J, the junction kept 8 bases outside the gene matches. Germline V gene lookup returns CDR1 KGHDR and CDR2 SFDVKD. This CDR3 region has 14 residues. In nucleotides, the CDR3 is TGTGCCACCAGTGTCCCGGGACTAGCACAGGAGCAGTTCTTC. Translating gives CATSVPGLAQEQFF.

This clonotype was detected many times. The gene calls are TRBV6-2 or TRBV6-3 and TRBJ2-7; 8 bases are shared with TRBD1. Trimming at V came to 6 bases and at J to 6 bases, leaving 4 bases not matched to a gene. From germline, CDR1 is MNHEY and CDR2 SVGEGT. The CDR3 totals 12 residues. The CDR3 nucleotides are TGTGCCAGCAGCGACAGGGGTAGCGAGCAGTACTTC. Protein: CASSDRGSEQYF.

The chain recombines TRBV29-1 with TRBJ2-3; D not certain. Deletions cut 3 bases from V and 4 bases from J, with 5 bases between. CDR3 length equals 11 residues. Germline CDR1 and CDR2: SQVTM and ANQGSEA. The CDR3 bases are TGCAGCGTTGATGTCGCAGATACGCAGTATTTT. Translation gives CSVDVADTQYF.

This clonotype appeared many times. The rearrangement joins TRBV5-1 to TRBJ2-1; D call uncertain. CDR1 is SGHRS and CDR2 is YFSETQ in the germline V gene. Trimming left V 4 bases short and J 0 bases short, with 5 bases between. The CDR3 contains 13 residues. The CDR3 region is CASSEISYNEQFF. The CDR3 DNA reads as TGCGCCAGCAGCGAAATCTCCTACAATGAGCAGTTCTTC.